The 30 T cell receptor beta chains presented below share a single source sample, sequenced in a study of Ad26.COV2.S vaccination and SARS-CoV-2 variants. This table comes from immunoSEQ multiplex PCR, and its TCRdb copy is limited to in-frame clones, with some not included. The data hold over 400,000 clones, with 92% observed a single time. Treatment described: 19 received Ad26.COV2.S at low or high dose, single or two shots; roughly five received placebo; per-sample allocation not given. Vaccine and placebo recipients were sampled on day 63 after the first injection. The source was peripheral blood, collected in a trial of Ad26.COV2.S vaccine versus placebo. Receptors were obtained from a person between 18 and 65 years old who received the Ad26.COV2.S COVID-19 vaccine or a placebo.

The chain couples TRBV5-6 to TRBJ2-7; 9 bases match TRBD1. This CDR3 contains 15 residues. Germline values: CDR1 SGHDT, CDR2 YYEEEE. The V and J ends lost 4 bases and 0 bases, in that order; junction bases with no gene match: 5. The CDR3 DNA follows: TGTGCCAGCAGCACCGGACAGGGGATCTCCTACGAGCAGTACTTC. This sequence encodes CASSTGQGISYEQYF.

V is TRBV19 and J is TRBJ2-1, with D unclear. The CDR3 extends over 12 amino acids. Germline CDR1 reads LNHDA; CDR2 reads SQIVND (reference sequence). The V gene lost 5 bases and the J gene lost 6 bases, with 8 bases spanning the gap. The chain's CDR3 is CASSGTGNEQFF. CDR3 coding DNA: TGTGCCAGTAGTGGCACGGGCAATGAGCAGTTCTTC. The full variable domain, rest sourced from reference TRBV19 and TRBJ2-1, is DGGITQSPKYLFRKEGQNVTLSCEQNLNHDAMYWYRQDPGQGLRLIYYSQIVNDFQKGDIAEGYSVSREKKESFPLTVTSAQKNPTAFYLCASSGTGNEQFFGPGTRLTVL.

The V gene is TRBV7-2, the J gene TRBJ2-3, with 14 positions matching TRBD2. This CDR3 is built from 15 residues. The germline CDR1 and CDR2 sequences are SGHTA and FQGNSA. Trimming took 7 bases from V and 8 from J; bases not matched to a gene: 8. Here the CDR3 DNA reads TGTGCCAGCAACAGACTAGCGGGGGGGCTCGGTACGCAGTATTTT. Translation: CASNRLAGGLGTQYF.

The chain combines TRBV5-6 with TRBJ2-5; 8 nucleotides line up with TRBD2. The CDR3 spans 15 residues. Per the germline V gene, CDR1 is SGHDT and CDR2 is YYEEEE. V lost 6 bases, J lost 5 bases, and 12 bases stayed unmatched. The CDR3 is CASNLPLAGGETQYF. DNA for the CDR3: TGTGCCAGCAACCTTCCCCTAGCGGGCGGGGAGACCCAGTACTTC.

The rearrangement uses TRBV21-1 and TRBJ1-2. TRBV21-1 counts as a pseudogene. The CDR3 spans 19 residues. As DNA, the CDR3 is TGTGCCAGCAGCAAAGTCGTAAGGGGAGGAAGTTCCTCTAACTATGGCTACACCTTC. Its translation is CASSKVVRGGSSSNYGYTF.

The chain employs TRBV4-3 and TRBJ2-1, with a possible D match to TRBD1 (5 bases). V dropped 2 bases and J dropped 8 bases, with 13 bases sitting between them. This CDR3 region has 14 residues. The V gene's germline CDR1 is LGHNA and CDR2 YSLEER. CDR3 amino acids: CASSQRSGLDEQFF. CDR3 DNA sequence: TGCGCCAGCAGCCAAAGATCAGGGCTCGATGAGCAGTTCTTC.

The J gene is TRBJ1-2, the V gene TRBV6-5; 8 bases match TRBD1. The CDR3 has 15 residues. V lost 2 bases and J lost 6; bases outside the gene matches: 8. CDR1 and CDR2 from the germline V gene are MNHEY and SVGAGI. CDR3 protein: CASSYGGARGHGYTF. The CDR3 nucleotides read TGTGCCAGCAGTTACGGTGGGGCCAGGGGGCATGGCTACACCTTC.

This clone came up a few times. V usage is TRBV7-9 and J usage is TRBJ1-1, with 12 nucleotides matching TRBD1. Germline V gene data show CDR1 as SEHNR and CDR2 as FQNEAQ (reference sequence). Trimming at V came to 1 base and at J to 4 bases, leaving 4 bases not matched to a gene. CDR3 length: 16 residues. The CDR3 DNA reads as TGTGCCAGCAGCTTAGGGGACAGGGGGCCGCTCACTGAAGCTTTCTTT. Translating gives CASSLGDRGPLTEAFF. The whole variable domain, remainder taken from reference TRBV7-9 and TRBJ1-1, is DTGVSQNPRHKITKRGQNVTFRCDPISEHNRLYWYRQTLGQGPEFLTYFQNEAQLEKSRLLSDRFSAERPKGSFSTLEIQRTEQGDSAMYLCASSLGDRGPLTEAFFGQGTRLTVV.

The rearrangement joins TRBV7-9 to TRBJ2-5; D is undetermined. Trimming took 5 bases from V and 3 from J, leaving 10 bases between them. This CDR3 spans 13 amino acids. Per the germline V gene, CDR1 is SEHNR and CDR2 is FQNEAQ (reference sequence). Here the CDR3 DNA reads TGTGCCAGCAGCCACCCCAGTGAAGAGACCCAGTACTTC. This encodes CASSHPSEETQYF.

The V and J genes are TRBV5-5 and TRBJ2-7; TRBD1 or TRBD2 may be the D gene (6 bases each). The CDR3 contains 14 residues. Germline-derived CDR1 and CDR2 are SGHKS and YYEKEE (reference sequence). The V gene lost 2 bases and the J gene lost 3 bases, with 12 bases spanning the gap. The CDR3 nucleotides read TGTGCCAGCAGCTTTTGGGGGGCCGGCTACGAGCAGTACTTC. Amino acids: CASSFWGAGYEQYF. Supplemented by reference TRBV5-5 and TRBJ2-7, the full variable domain reads DAGVTQSPTHLIKTRGQQVTLRCSPISGHKSVSWYQQVLGQGPQFIFQYYEKEERGRGNFPDRFSARQFPNYSSELNVNALLLGDSALYLCASSFWGAGYEQYFGPGTRLTVT.

The genes are TRBV18 and TRBJ1-5; TRBD1 aligns across 9 bases. The CDR3 is 16 amino acids. The ends lost 2 bases at V and 3 bases at J; junction bases unmatched: 5. CDR1 and CDR2 (germline): KGHSH, LQKENI. CDR3 region: CASSPAGTGNNQPQHF. The CDR3 nucleotides are TGTGCCAGCTCACCAGCCGGGACAGGGAACAATCAGCCCCAGCATTTT.

Only one count was recorded for this clone. V usage is TRBV11-3 and J usage is TRBJ2-7; D is perhaps TRBD2 (6 bases). Deletions cut 4 bases from V and 6 bases from J, with 10 bases between. Germline CDR1 SGHNT, CDR2 YENEEA. CDR3 length equals 12 residues. CDR3 sequence: CASSSLGGEQYF. In DNA form, the CDR3 reads TGTGCCAGCAGCTCCTTGGGGGGCGAGCAGTACTTC.

This CDR3 is CASRRTATDTQYF. In DNA, the CDR3 is TGTGCCAGCAGGCGGACAGCCACAGATACGCAGTATTTT. This sequence joins TRBV6-5 and TRBJ2-3; maybe TRBD1 (6 bases). V lost 6 bases to trimming and J lost 2 bases, with 9 bases between them. Germline V gives CDR1 MNHEY, CDR2 SVGAGI. The CDR3 loop spans 13 amino acids.

In this sample, this clone turned up once. The chain carries TRBV18 and TRBJ1-4, with D possibly matching TRBD1 (5 bases). The ends were cut back, 1 base at V and 8 bases at J, with 8 bases in the middle. Germline V gene lookup returns CDR1 KGHSH and CDR2 LQKENI. CDR3 length: 13 residues. The CDR3, as DNA: TGTGCCAGCTCACCACAGGGACGGGAAAAACTGTTTTTT. Amino acid sequence: CASSPQGREKLFF.

This rearrangement joins TRBV7-6 to TRBJ1-1, with TRBD1 matching over 9 bases. V shed 2 bases and J 6 bases; nucleotides not matched to a gene: 7. The CDR3 sequence is 15 residues long. The germline V gene encodes CDR1 SGHVS and CDR2 FNYEAQ. The CDR3 reads CASSLNRGRLAEAFF. The CDR3 coding sequence is TGTGCCAGCAGCTTAAACAGGGGGCGGTTGGCTGAAGCTTTCTTT.

This clone was observed a few times. The V gene is TRBV19, the J gene TRBJ1-4, with D tentatively TRBD1 (5 bases). The CDR3 sequence is 15 residues long. Germline-derived CDR1 and CDR2 are LNHDA and SQIVND (reference sequence). V lost 1 base and J 8 bases, leaving 14 bases between the germline ends. The chain's CDR3 is CASSIGSRTPEKLFF. The CDR3 nucleotides are TGTGCCAGTAGTATAGGATCACGGACACCGGAAAAACTGTTTTTT. Complete variable domain (other parts from reference TRBV19 and TRBJ1-4): DGGITQSPKYLFRKEGQNVTLSCEQNLNHDAMYWYRQDPGQGLRLIYYSQIVNDFQKGDIAEGYSVSREKKESFPLTVTSAQKNPTAFYLCASSIGSRTPEKLFFGSGTQLSVL.

The chain links TRBV30 to TRBJ2-1; D possibly corresponds to TRBD1 (5 bases). The CDR3 spans 14 residues. The V end was cut by 1 base, the J end by 3 bases, with 10 bases between. Germline-derived CDR1 and CDR2 are GTSNPN and SVGIG (reference sequence). CDR3: CAWSAGQNYNEQFF. Written as DNA, the CDR3 is TGTGCCTGGAGTGCTGGACAAAACTACAATGAGCAGTTCTTC.

V gene TRBV14 combines with J gene TRBJ2-1, with unresolved D. Trimming removed 1 base from V and 2 bases from J, with 6 bases in between. Looked up from germline, CDR1 is SGHDN and CDR2 is FVKESK. The CDR3 totals 14 residues. The CDR3 DNA sequence: TGTGCCAGCAGCCAAGTGGGAACCTACAATGAGCAGTTCTTC. The encoded protein is CASSQVGTYNEQFF. Supplemented by reference TRBV14 and TRBJ2-1, the full variable domain reads EAGVTQFPSHSVIEKGQTVTLRCDPISGHDNLYWYRRVMGKEIKFLLHFVKESKQDESGMPNNRFLAERTGGTYSTLKVQPAELEDSGVYFCASSQVGTYNEQFFGPGTRLTVL.

The V and J genes are TRBV10-2 and TRBJ1-4; no clear D. The CDR3 covers 10 residues. Per the germline V gene, CDR1 is WSHSY and CDR2 is SAAADI. V lost 10 bases to trimming and J lost 7 bases, with 7 bases between them. The CDR3 here is CATPIEKLFF. DNA of the CDR3: TGCGCCACCCCGATTGAAAAACTGTTTTTT.

The rearrangement uses TRBV5-4 and TRBJ2-2; D is undetermined. Deletions cut 0 bases from V and 1 base from J, with 7 bases between. The CDR3 spans 15 residues. CDR1 is SGHNT, CDR2 YYREEE, per germline (reference sequence). As DNA, the CDR3 is TGTGCCAGCAGCTTGGCCGTAAAGAACACCGGGGAGCTGTTTTTT. Translation: CASSLAVKNTGELFF.

The gene calls are TRBV28 and TRBJ2-7; unclear D gene. V was pared by 5 bases and J by 4 bases, with 15 bases between. The CDR3 length is 14 residues. Germline CDR1 and CDR2: MDHEN and SYDVKM. The CDR3 sequence is CASSTRPRSYEQYF. CDR3 nucleotide sequence: TGTGCCAGCAGTACCCGCCCCAGGAGTTACGAGCAGTACTTC.

This chain connects TRBV19 to TRBJ1-4; possibly TRBD1 for D (5 bases). This CDR3 has 16 residues. Trimming pared 5 bases from V and 6 bases from J, leaving 19 bases between. The germline CDR1 and CDR2 sequences are LNHDA and SQIVND (reference sequence). As DNA, the CDR3 is TGTGCCAGTAGTGATATCCGGGGACGGGGTGATGAAAAACTGTTTTTT. Translated: CASSDIRGRGDEKLFF.

The rearrangement joins TRBV12-5 to TRBJ1-2, with TRBD1 matching over 7 bases. The CDR3 extends over 16 amino acids. The ends lost 0 bases at V and 8 bases at J; junction bases unmatched: 12. Germline-derived CDR1 and CDR2 are LGHNT and FRNRAP. The CDR3 DNA is TGTGCTAGTGGTTTGGTGCCACGTACAGGGGCGAGGGGCTACACCTTC. Protein: CASGLVPRTGARGYTF.

This clone has just one count. The rearrangement uses TRBV19 and TRBJ2-1; D ambiguous. CDR3 length equals 15 residues. CDR1 and CDR2 (germline): LNHDA, SQIVND (reference sequence). Between the trimmed V and J ends, which lost 3 bases and 6 bases, there was a span of 15 bases. The CDR3 DNA sequence: TGTGCCAGTAGTATGACACCCCTCTCAATCAATGAGCAGTTCTTC. Residues: CASSMTPLSINEQFF.

The chain is built from TRBV30 and TRBJ1-1, with D possibly being TRBD1 (5 bases). This CDR3 is 14 amino acids long. Trimming removed 3 bases at V and 0 bases at J, with 11 bases between. The germline CDR1 and CDR2 sequences are GTSNPN and SVGIG (reference sequence). CDR3 region: CAWRGVGMNTEAFF. CDR3 DNA sequence: TGTGCCTGGAGAGGGGTCGGGATGAACACTGAAGCTTTCTTT.

The genes are TRBV7-8 and TRBJ2-3; a possible D gene is TRBD2 (5 bases). Germline CDR1 SGHVS, CDR2 FQNEAQ. Trimming left V 5 bases short and J 4 bases short, with 16 bases between. The CDR3 covers 15 residues. CDR3: CASSTGRIGPDTQYF. CDR3 bases: TGTGCCAGCAGCACGGGAAGGATTGGGCCAGATACGCAGTATTTT.

The gene calls are TRBV3-1 (or the pseudogene TRBV3-2) and TRBJ2-1; 9 bases agree with TRBD1. Germline V lookup: CDR1 LGHDT, CDR2 YNNKEL (reference sequence). There are 18 residues in the CDR3. The V segment lost 0 bases and the J segment 0 bases; nucleotides outside the gene matches: 6. CDR3 DNA: TGTGCCAGCAGCCAAGATGGGTCGGGACAGGGCTCCTACAATGAGCAGTTCTTC. Its protein product is CASSQDGSGQGSYNEQFF.

This clone was seen more than once but under ten times. The V gene is TRBV4-3, the J gene TRBJ2-2; no clear D gene. V lost 0 bases to trimming and J lost 5 bases, with 4 bases between them. The CDR3 extends over 13 amino acids. From germline, CDR1 is LGHNA and CDR2 YSLEER. The CDR3 loop is CASSQDVTGELFF. The CDR3, as DNA: TGCGCCAGCAGCCAAGATGTTACCGGGGAGCTGTTTTTT.

The V and J genes are TRBV2 and TRBJ2-2; TRBD1 might be the D (5 bases). Germline lookup yields CDR1 SNHLY and CDR2 FYNNEI. This CDR3 is 15 amino acids long. Trimming removed 4 bases from V and 0 bases from J, with 9 bases in between. This chain's CDR3 is CASSGTPTNTGELFF. The CDR3 coding sequence is TGTGCCAGCAGTGGGACACCAACGAACACCGGGGAGCTGTTTTTT.

The V call is TRBV7-9, the J call TRBJ1-1; no clear D. CDR3 size: 12 residues. With 5 bases removed from V and 1 base from J, the gap between germline ends came to 5 bases. The germline V gene encodes CDR1 SEHNR and CDR2 FQNEAQ (reference sequence). CDR3 coding DNA: TGTGCCAGCAGCGCAAGGAACACTGAAGCTTTCTTT. Translated, it gives CASSARNTEAFF.